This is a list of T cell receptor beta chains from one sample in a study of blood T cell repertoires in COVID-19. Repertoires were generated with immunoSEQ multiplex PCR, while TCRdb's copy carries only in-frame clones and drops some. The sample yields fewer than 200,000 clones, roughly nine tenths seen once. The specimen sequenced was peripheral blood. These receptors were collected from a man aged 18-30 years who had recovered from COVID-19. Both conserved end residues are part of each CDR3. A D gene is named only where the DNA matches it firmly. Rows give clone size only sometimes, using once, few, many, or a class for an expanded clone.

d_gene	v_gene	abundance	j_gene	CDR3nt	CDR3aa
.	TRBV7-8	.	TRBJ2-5	TGTGCCAGCAGTCCAAACCCGCAGGGGCAAGAGACCCAGTACTTC	CASSPNPQGQETQYF
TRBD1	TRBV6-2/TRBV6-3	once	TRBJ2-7	TGTGCCAGCAGTCCCGGGACAGGGCACTCCTACGAGCAGTACTTC	CASSPGTGHSYEQYF
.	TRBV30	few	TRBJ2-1	TGTGCCTGGACCCTCGGGAATGAGCAGTTCTTC	CAWTLGNEQFF
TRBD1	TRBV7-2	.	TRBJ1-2	TGTGCCAGCAGCTTAGGGGGGACAGGCCTTAACTATGGCTACACCTTC	CASSLGGTGLNYGYTF
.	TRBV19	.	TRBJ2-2	TGTGCCAGTAGCCTAGGCACCGGGGAGCTGTTTTTT	CASSLGTGELFF
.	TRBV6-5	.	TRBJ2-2	TGTGCCGTCGAGCGTGGTGCGAACACCGGGGAGCTGTTTTTT	CAVERGANTGELFF
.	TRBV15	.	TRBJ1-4	TGTGCCACCAGCAGGTCCAGGGGTGCTTCTAATGAAAAACTGTTTTTT	CATSRSRGASNEKLFF
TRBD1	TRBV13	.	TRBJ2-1	TGTGCCAGCAGCCAGGGACAGCCCTACAATGAGCAGTTCTTC	CASSQGQPYNEQFF
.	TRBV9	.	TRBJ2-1	TGTGCCAGCAGCAAAGACCCGGGAGTTAAAAGGAATGAGCAGTTCTTC	CASSKDPGVKRNEQFF
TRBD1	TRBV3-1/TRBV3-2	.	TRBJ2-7	TGTGCCAGCAGCCAATCGGGACAGGGGAACGAGCAGTACTTC	CASSQSGQGNEQYF
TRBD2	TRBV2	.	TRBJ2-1	TGTGCCAGCATTGAGCGGGAGGGCCACAATGAGCAGTTCTTC	CASIEREGHNEQFF
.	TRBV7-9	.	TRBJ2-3	TGTGCCAGCAGCTCCGCGGGCGGCACAGATACGCAGTATTTT	CASSSAGGTDTQYF
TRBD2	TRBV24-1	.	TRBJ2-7	TGTGCCACCAGTGATGGGACTAGCGGGGCCTACGAGCAGTACTTC	CATSDGTSGAYEQYF
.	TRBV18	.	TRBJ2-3	TGTGCCAGCTCACCAAACCTACAGATCACAGATACGCAGTATTTT	CASSPNLQITDTQYF
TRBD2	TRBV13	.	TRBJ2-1	TGTGCCAGCAGCGTATTCGGGACTAGCGACTACAATGAGCAGTTCTTC	CASSVFGTSDYNEQFF
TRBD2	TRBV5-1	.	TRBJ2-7	TGCGCCAGCAGTCCCCCGGGAGGGGCCCCCTACGAGCAGTACTTC	CASSPPGGAPYEQYF
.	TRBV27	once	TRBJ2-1	TGTGCCAGCAGTCCGCGACTGGCCTACAATGAGCAGTTCTTC	CASSPRLAYNEQFF
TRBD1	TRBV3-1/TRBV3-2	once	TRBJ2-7	TGTGCCAGCGGGACAGGGTTGGGCGAGCAGTACTTC	CASGTGLGEQYF
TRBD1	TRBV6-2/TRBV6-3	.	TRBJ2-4	TGTGCCAGCAGCCCCCCAGGACAGGGAGACATTCAGTACTTC	CASSPPGQGDIQYF
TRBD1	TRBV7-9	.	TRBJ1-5	TGTGCCAGCAGCTCCGGGACAGGGGGGTATAGCAATCAGCCCCAGCATTTT	CASSSGTGGYSNQPQHF
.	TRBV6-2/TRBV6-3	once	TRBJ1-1	TGTGCCAGCAGTCAAACGGCGGGTGAAGCTTTCTTT	CASSQTAGEAFF
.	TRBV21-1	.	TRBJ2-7	TGTGCCAGCACCACGGGGGGGTCCTACGAGCAGTACTTC	CASTTGGSYEQYF
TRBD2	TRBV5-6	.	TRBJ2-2	TGTGCCAGCAGCCCGGGGGGGAACACCGGGGAGCTGTTTTTT	CASSPGGNTGELFF
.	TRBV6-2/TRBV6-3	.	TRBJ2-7	TGTGCCAGCAGTTACGGGCAGGCGATGTACGAGCAGTACTTC	CASSYGQAMYEQYF
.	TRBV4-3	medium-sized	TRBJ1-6	TGCGCCAGCAGCCAAGTATACGGGGGAGGCCCTAATTCACCCCTCCACTTT	CASSQVYGGGPNSPLHF
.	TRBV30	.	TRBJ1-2	TGTGCCTGGAGTGTATCTTCGGGCTATGGCTACACCTTC	CAWSVSSGYGYTF
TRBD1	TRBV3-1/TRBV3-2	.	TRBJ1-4	TGTGCCAGCAGCCCTCAGGGGGCTTTTAATGAAAAACTGTTTTTT	CASSPQGAFNEKLFF
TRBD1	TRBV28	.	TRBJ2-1	TGTGCCAGCAGAATAGACAGGGACTCCTACAATGAGCAGTTCTTC	CASRIDRDSYNEQFF
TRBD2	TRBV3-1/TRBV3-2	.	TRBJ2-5	TGTGCCAGCCTTGGACTAGCGTGGGAGACCCAGTACTTC	CASLGLAWETQYF
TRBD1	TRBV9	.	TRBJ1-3	TGTGCCAGCAGCGCAGGACAGGCCTTCTCTGGAAACACCATATATTTT	CASSAGQAFSGNTIYF
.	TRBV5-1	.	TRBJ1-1	TGCGCCAGCAGCTTGGTCGGGGGTCGCGCTGAAGCTTTCTTT	CASSLVGGRAEAFF
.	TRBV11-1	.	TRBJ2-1	TGTGCCAGCAGAAACAGGGCGAAAGTCAATGAGCAGTTCTTC	CASRNRAKVNEQFF
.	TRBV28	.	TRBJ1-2	TGTGCCAGCAGTATTCAACTCGGGGGGGGCGGCTACACCTTC	CASSIQLGGGGYTF
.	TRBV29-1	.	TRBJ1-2	TGCAGCGTTGAGGACGGGGTCGGGTATGGCTACACCTTC	CSVEDGVGYGYTF
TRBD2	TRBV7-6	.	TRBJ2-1	TGTGCCAGCAGCTCTAGCGGGAGGGGGTCAAATGAGCAGTTCTTC	CASSSSGRGSNEQFF
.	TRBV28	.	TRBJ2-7	TGTGCCAGCAGTTACCCGGGAGGGGGCCGCAACGAGCAGTACTTC	CASSYPGGGRNEQYF
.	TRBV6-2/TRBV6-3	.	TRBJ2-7	TGTGCCAGCAGTTACCGAGCCCGAGGGGGTTACGAGCAGTACTTC	CASSYRARGGYEQYF
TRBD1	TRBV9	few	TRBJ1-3	TGTGCCAGCAGCGAGCCAGGGACAGCCGGAAACACCATATATTTT	CASSEPGTAGNTIYF
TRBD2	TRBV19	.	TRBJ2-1	TGTGCCAGTAGTCCCGGGACTAGCGGATACAATGAGCAGTTCTTC	CASSPGTSGYNEQFF
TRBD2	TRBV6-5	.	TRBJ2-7	TGTGCCAGCAGCGTGGGAGGGTCGAGCTCCTACGAGCAGTACTTC	CASSVGGSSSYEQYF
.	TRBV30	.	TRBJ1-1	TGTGCCTGGAGTTCGCAGGGGAACACTGAAGCTTTCTTT	CAWSSQGNTEAFF
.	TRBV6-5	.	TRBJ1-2	TGTGCCAGCAAAGAGGGTGGGAACTATGGCTACACCTTC	CASKEGGNYGYTF
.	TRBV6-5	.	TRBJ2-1	TGTGCCAGCAGTTACCGCGGGATCAGAGAAGGCAATGAGCAGTTCTTC	CASSYRGIREGNEQFF
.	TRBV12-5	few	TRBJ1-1	TGTGCTAGTGGTTTGGACAGGGAAAAGGGGCCTGAAGCTTTCTTT	CASGLDREKGPEAFF
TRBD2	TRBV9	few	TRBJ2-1	TGTGCCAGCAGCCCCTCACCCGGGACTAGCGGGAGGAGAGATGAGCAGTTCTTC	CASSPSPGTSGRRDEQFF
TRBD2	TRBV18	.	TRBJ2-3	TGTGCCAGCTCACCTCCGGGACTAGCGGGACCCCCTTTAGACACAGATACGCAGTATTTT	CASSPPGLAGPPLDTDTQYF
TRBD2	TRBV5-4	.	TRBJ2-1	TGTGCCAGCAGCCCCCGGACTAGCGGGAGGAGGTACAATGAGCAGTTCTTC	CASSPRTSGRRYNEQFF
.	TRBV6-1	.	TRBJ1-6	TGTGCCAGCAGTGACAGGAAGGATTCACCCCTCCACTTT	CASSDRKDSPLHF
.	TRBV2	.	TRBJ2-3	TGTGCCAGCAGTGTTGCTAGAATCCAAGATACGCAGTATTTT	CASSVARIQDTQYF
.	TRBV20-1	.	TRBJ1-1	TGCAGTGCTAGTGGCGGGTTGGGAACTGAAGCTTTCTTT	CSASGGLGTEAFF